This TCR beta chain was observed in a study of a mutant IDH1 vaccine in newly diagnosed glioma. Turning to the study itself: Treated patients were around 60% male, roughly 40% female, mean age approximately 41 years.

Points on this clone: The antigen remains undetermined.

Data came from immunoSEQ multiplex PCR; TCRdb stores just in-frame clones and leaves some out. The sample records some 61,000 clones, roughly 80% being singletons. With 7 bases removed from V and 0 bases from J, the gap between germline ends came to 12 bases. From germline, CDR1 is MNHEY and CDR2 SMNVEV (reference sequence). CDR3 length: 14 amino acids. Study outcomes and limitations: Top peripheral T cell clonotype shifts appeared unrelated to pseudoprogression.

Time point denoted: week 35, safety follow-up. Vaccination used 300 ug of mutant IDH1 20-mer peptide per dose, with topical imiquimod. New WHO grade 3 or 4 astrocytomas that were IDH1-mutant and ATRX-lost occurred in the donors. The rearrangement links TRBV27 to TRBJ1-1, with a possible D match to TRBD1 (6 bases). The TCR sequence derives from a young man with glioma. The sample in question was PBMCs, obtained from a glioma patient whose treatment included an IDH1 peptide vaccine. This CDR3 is CASTGGQMNTEAFF. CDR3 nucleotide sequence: TGTGCCAGCACCGGGGGGCAAATGAACACTGAAGCTTTCTTT.